This TCR beta chain stems from a study of human T cells and chemical hapten exposure. Overall study context: Donors were sensitized with 2% DPC on the upper inner arm. Points from the study as a whole: Expanded TCRs were compared with controls, and the expanded TCRs formed significantly more large CDR3 similarity clusters.

TCRdb passed the RACE reads through MiXCR, listing each CDR3 protein once. The sample records over 100,000 distinct CDR3 sequences, roughly a tenth being singletons. Time point defined: patch test 2, 6 weeks after DPC sensitization. The treatment here: therapeutic diphenylcyclopropenone sensitization with weekly scalp DPC. Every patch test was put on after a blood sample was taken. As for this clonotype: The antigen remains undetermined.

This CDR3 contains 15 residues. The ends were cut back, 5 bases at V and 1 base at J, with 11 bases in the middle. Germline V gene data show CDR1 as PRHDT and CDR2 as FYEKMQ (reference sequence). The receptor comes from a middle-aged woman with alopecia areata. Some clones in this sample may be carry-over from other donors' samples. Material: whole blood, obtained in connection with sensitization to the hapten diphenylcyclopropenone (DPC). The genes are TRBV13 and TRBJ2-2; D is unresolved. As DNA, the CDR3 is TGTGCCAGCAGCCTCGGCCTAATGAACACCGGGGAGCTGTTTTTT. Its translation: CASSLGLMNTGELFF.